The rows below give T cell receptor beta chains drawn from one sample of a study of cytomegalovirus exposure and HLA in healthy donors. The table came from immunoSEQ multiplex PCR; TCRdb's copy has only in-frame clones and leaves some out. Of 180,000 or so clones detected, 72% appear once; the ten largest clones hold around 2.3%. Material for sequencing was PBMCs. All receptors come from a human donor in good health. CDR3s include the opening cysteine and the closing phenylalanine or tryptophan. Clone size appears in some rows only: once, few, many, or a class for an expanded clone.

j_gene | v_gene | abundance | CDR3aa
TRBJ2-2 | TRBV2 | few | CASSASFRSGELFF
TRBJ1-2 | TRBV27 | once | CASSLRGGWKDGYTF
TRBJ1-1 | TRBV29-1 | NA | CSAGTGERTEAFF
TRBJ2-7 | TRBV27 | NA | CASSLIVGQGSYEQYF
TRBJ2-2 | TRBV9 | NA | CASSYLGGGGGGELFF
TRBJ2-6 | TRBV19 | NA | CASSPQGAGANVLTF
TRBJ2-5 | TRBV27 | NA | CASSPRTSGGRETQYF
TRBJ2-7 | TRBV21-1 | few | CASSMGRTFYEQYF
TRBJ2-7 | TRBV5-1 | NA | CASREGGQGPYEQYF
TRBJ1-4 | TRBV6-6 | NA | CASRTRGEKLFF
TRBJ1-5 | TRBV19 | NA | CASSIMDRAEDQPQHF
TRBJ2-3 | TRBV6-6 | NA | CASSHTGLAGTDTQYF
TRBJ1-4 | TRBV4-1 | NA | CASSPSWFLREKLFF
TRBJ2-5 | TRBV30 | NA | CAGQEDIQETQYF
TRBJ1-4 | TRBV6-1 | few | CASSEVSGGGEKLFF
TRBJ2-3 | TRBV5-1 | NA | CASSKTSGGASDTQYF
TRBJ2-3 | TRBV7-8 | NA | CAIKPGTASTDTQYF
TRBJ1-2 | TRBV5-4 | once | CASSLQGIYGYTF
TRBJ1-1 | TRBV5-1 | NA | CASSLIQGGTEAFF
TRBJ1-1 | TRBV2 | NA | CASSPGTGSAEAFF
TRBJ2-1 | TRBV29-1 | NA | CSVEGLPGQGYNEQFF
TRBJ2-7 | TRBV5-1 | NA | CASSPSGVNEQYF
TRBJ2-5 | TRBV7-6 | NA | CASSLRLVETQYF
TRBJ1-5 | TRBV10-3 | once | CAISAGQDSNQPQHF
TRBJ1-6 | TRBV5-6 | NA | CASSIRQADSPLHF
TRBJ2-7 | TRBV5-1 | once | CASSSTGTGTYEQYF
TRBJ2-7 | TRBV5-1 | NA | CASSSGLGLTGEQYF
TRBJ2-3 | TRBV9 | NA | CASSVVRTGGTDTQYF